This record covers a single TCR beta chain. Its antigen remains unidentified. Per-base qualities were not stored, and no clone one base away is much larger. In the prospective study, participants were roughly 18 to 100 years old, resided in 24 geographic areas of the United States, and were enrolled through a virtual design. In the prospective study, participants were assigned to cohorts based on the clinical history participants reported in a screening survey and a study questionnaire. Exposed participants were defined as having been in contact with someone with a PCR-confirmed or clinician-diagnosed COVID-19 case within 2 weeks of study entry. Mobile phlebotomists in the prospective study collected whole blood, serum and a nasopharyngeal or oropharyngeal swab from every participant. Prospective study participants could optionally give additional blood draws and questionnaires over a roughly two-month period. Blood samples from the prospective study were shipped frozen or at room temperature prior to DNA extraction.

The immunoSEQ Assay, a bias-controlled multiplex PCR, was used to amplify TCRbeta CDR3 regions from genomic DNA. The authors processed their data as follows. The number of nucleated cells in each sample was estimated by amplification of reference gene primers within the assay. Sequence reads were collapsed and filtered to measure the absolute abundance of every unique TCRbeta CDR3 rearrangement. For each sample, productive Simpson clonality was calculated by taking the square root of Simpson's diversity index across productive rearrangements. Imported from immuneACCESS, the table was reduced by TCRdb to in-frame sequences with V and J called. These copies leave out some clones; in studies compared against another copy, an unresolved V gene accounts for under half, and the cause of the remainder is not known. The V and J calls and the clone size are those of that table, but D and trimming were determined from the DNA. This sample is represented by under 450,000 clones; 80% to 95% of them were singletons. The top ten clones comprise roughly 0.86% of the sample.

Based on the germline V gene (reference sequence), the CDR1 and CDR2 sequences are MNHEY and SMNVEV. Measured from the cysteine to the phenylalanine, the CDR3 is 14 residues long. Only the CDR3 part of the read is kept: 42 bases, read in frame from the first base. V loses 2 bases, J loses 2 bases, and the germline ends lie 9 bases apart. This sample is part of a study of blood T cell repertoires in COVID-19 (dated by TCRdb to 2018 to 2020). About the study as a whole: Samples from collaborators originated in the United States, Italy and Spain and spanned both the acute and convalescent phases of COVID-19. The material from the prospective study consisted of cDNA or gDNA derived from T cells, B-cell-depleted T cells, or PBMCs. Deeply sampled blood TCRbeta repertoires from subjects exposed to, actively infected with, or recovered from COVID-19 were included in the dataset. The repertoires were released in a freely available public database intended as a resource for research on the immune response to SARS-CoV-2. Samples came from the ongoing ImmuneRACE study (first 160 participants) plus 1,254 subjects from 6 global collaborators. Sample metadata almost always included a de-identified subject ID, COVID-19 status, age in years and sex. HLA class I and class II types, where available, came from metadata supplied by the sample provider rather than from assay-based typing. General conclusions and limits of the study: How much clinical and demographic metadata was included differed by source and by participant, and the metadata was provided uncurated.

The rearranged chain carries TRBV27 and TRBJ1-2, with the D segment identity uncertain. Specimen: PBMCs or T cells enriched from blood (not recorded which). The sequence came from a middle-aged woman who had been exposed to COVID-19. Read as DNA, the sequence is TGTGCCAGCAGTTTACTCCGAGGGAACTATGGCTACACCTTC. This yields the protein CASSLLRGNYGYTF.